Sequencing of this T cell receptor beta chain was carried out in a study of T cells in localized non-small cell lung cancer. Study-level points and caveats: Investigators sequenced only a single tumor region, leaving heterogeneity possible. T cell clonality was highest in uninvolved adjacent lung, above tumor. Blood T cell density predicted longer survival; adjacent-lung clonality, shorter.

Worth noting for this clone: Antigen: not known.

Generated by immunoSEQ multiplex PCR, the TCRdb table keeps only in-frame clones and is missing some. The profile shows some 85,000 clones, around 82% of them singletons. Sequencing used PBMCs, obtained before any cancer treatment. The clonotype comes from a man aged 40-75 years with stage II squamous cell lung carcinoma.

CDR3 loop: CASSLEPPLQFF. The CDR3 coding sequence is TGTGCCAGCAGCTTGGAACCCCCCCTGCAGTTCTTC. V and J are TRBV5-4 and TRBJ2-1; no definite D call. CDR3 length: 12 amino acids. With 0 bases removed from V and 12 bases from J, the gap between germline ends came to 10 bases. Germline V gene lookup returns CDR1 SGHNT and CDR2 YYREEE (reference sequence).